This record looks at one T cell receptor beta chain sequence and its context. Its antigen is as yet unknown. Sequencing used immunoSEQ multiplex PCR; TCRdb keeps in-frame clones, though not all of them. In the table there are approximately 350,000 clones, roughly 85% of which are singletons. V was shortened by 3 bases and J by 4 bases, with 10 bases between the two germline ends. The CDR3 totals 13 residues. Germline V gene lookup returns CDR1 KGHSH and CDR2 LQKENI. This record belongs to a study of Ad26.COV2.S vaccination and SARS-CoV-2 variants. Study-level background: Of the COV1001 trial arms, the Ad26.COV2.S arm included the donor.

Points from the study as a whole: Among vaccine recipients, spike-specific TCR breadth exceeded that of placebo recipients.

As to treatment: about 20 received Ad26.COV2.S at low or high dose, single or two shots; 5 received placebo; per-sample allocation not given. The study sampled participants on day 63 after the first vaccine or placebo injection. This receptor was obtained from a person between 18 and 65 years old who received the Ad26.COV2.S COVID-19 vaccine or a placebo. This specimen was peripheral blood, taken in a trial of Ad26.COV2.S vaccine versus placebo. This chain uses TRBV18 with TRBJ2-7; D is ambiguous. Here the CDR3 reads CASSPAGRYEQYF. CDR3 in DNA: TGTGCCAGCTCACCCGCAGGTCGTTACGAGCAGTACTTC.